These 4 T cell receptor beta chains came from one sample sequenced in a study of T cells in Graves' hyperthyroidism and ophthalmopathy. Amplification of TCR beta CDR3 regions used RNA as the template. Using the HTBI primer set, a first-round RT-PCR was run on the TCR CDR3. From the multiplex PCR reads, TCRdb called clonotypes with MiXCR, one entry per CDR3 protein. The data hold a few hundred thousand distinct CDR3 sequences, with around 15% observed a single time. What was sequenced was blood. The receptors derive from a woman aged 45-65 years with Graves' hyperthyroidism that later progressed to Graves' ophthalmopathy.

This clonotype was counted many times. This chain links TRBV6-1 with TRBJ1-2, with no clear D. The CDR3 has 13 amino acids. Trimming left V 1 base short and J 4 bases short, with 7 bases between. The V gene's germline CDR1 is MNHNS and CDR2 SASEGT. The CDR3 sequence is CASSEVVRYGYTF. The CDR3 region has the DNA TGTGCCAGCAGTGAAGTGGTGCGCTATGGCTACACCTTC.

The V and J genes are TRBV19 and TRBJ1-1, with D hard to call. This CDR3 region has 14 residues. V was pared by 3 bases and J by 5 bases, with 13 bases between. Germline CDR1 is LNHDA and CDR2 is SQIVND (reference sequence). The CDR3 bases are TGTGCCAGTAGTATTGGTCCCAGTGGTACTGAAGCTTTCTTT. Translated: CASSIGPSGTEAFF. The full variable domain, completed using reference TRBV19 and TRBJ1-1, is DGGITQSPKYLFRKEGQNVTLSCEQNLNHDAMYWYRQDPGQGLRLIYYSQIVNDFQKGDIAEGYSVSREKKESFPLTVTSAQKNPTAFYLCASSIGPSGTEAFFGQGTRLTVV.

The CDR3 DNA reads as TGTGCCAGCAGCTTGGGAGGACATCAGCCCCAGCATTTT. Its translation: CASSLGGHQPQHF. The rearrangement uses TRBV5-6 and TRBJ1-5; D uncertain. CDR1 and CDR2 (germline): SGHDT, YYEEEE. Trimming left V 0 bases short and J 5 bases short, with 6 bases between. This CDR3 is built from 13 residues.

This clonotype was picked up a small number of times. CDR3 sequence: CASSQLLETQYF. CDR3 in DNA: TGTGCCAGCAGCCAACTCCTCGAGACCCAGTACTTC. The chain couples TRBV14 to TRBJ2-5; no definite D call. Germline values: CDR1 SGHDN, CDR2 FVKESK. CDR3 length: 12 residues. The V end was cut by 2 bases, the J end by 5 bases, with 6 bases between.